This TCR beta chain was retrieved from a study of cytomegalovirus exposure and HLA in healthy donors. Of note for this clone: Its antigen is still unknown.

Data came from immunoSEQ multiplex PCR; TCRdb stores just in-frame clones and leaves some out. The sample lists about 360,000 clones, roughly 89% occurring once. Germline loops: CDR1 MNHEY, CDR2 SVGAGI. The CDR3 runs to 15 residues. The trim removed 0 bases at V and 5 bases at J, leaving 7 bases unmatched. Study-wide points: The authors listed some 150 TCR beta chains as cytomegalovirus-associated. A few CMV-associated chains were confirmed in vitro to be specific for CMV antigens. Most TCRs appeared rarely, but some public TCRs recurred in many donors.

The source is a woman aged 18-29 years in good health and CMV-seronegative. The chain recombines TRBV6-5 with TRBJ2-7, with 7 bases identical to TRBD1. Sequenced: PBMCs. CDR3 coding DNA: TGTGCCAGCAGTTACTCACCAGGGGGAAGTAACGAGCAGTACTTC. It encodes CASSYSPGGSNEQYF.